A selection of T cell receptor beta chains follows, all from one sample in a study of shared clonotypes between healthy human individuals. Generated by immunoSEQ multiplex PCR, the TCRdb table keeps only in-frame clones and is missing some. Here the sample spans over a million clones, approximately 97% being singletons. The sequencing input was naive CD4+ T cells sorted from blood. The source of these receptors is a man aged 25 to 40 in good health. CDR3s include the opening cysteine and the closing phenylalanine or tryptophan. The D gene is left open where the match is weak. Clone size is shown for a subset of rows, as once, few, many or a class of expanded clone.

V gene	clone size	J gene	D gene	CDR3 DNA	CDR3 protein
TRBV5-1	NA	TRBJ2-1	NA	TGCGCCAGCAGCTCCGGACCGACCGACAATGAGCAGTTCTTC	CASSSGPTDNEQFF
TRBV27	NA	TRBJ1-1	NA	TGTGCCAGCAGAGGTAAGGGGGGGCGGCAGACTGAAGCTTTCTTT	CASRGKGGRQTEAFF
TRBV6-5	NA	TRBJ1-5	TRBD1	TGTGCCAGCGCGGGACAGGGCAATCAGCCCCAGCATTTT	CASAGQGNQPQHF
TRBV9	once	TRBJ1-2	TRBD1	TGTGCCAGCAGCGAAGGGACAGGGAATATTTATGGCTACACCTTC	CASSEGTGNIYGYTF
TRBV2	NA	TRBJ2-3	TRBD2	TGTGCCAGCGAGGCCGGGAGGGGCTTAGATACGCAGTATTTT	CASEAGRGLDTQYF
TRBV14	NA	TRBJ1-1	NA	TGTGCCAGCAGCCAATATCAGAAGAACACTGAAGCTTTCTTT	CASSQYQKNTEAFF
TRBV5-1	NA	TRBJ2-7	NA	TGCGCCAGCAGCTCGTCAGTGGGGTTCTACGAGCAGTACTTC	CASSSSVGFYEQYF
TRBV6-1	NA	TRBJ2-3	NA	TGTGCCAGCAGTGAAATTAGCGGAATTAGCACAGATACGCAGTATTTT	CASSEISGISTDTQYF
TRBV11-3	NA	TRBJ2-2	NA	TGTGCCAGCAGCTTAAGACAGGTCGTGAACACCGGGGAGCTGTTTTTT	CASSLRQVVNTGELFF
TRBV28	NA	TRBJ2-7	NA	TGTGCCAGCAGTTTATACGGGAGCACCGACGAGCAGTACTTC	CASSLYGSTDEQYF
TRBV7-9	NA	TRBJ2-6	TRBD2	TGTGCCAGCAGCTTAGCCCTCCTAGCGGGATCCTCTGGGGCCAACGTCCTGACTTTC	CASSLALLAGSSGANVLTF
TRBV11-2	NA	TRBJ2-7	TRBD2	TGTGCCAGCAGCTTAGGGACTAGCGGGTCCCTTGCTGGGGTGCAGTACTTC	CASSLGTSGSLAGVQYF
TRBV5-4	NA	TRBJ2-3	TRBD2	TGTGCCAGCAGCTTGGGAGGACTAGGCTCTAGCACAGATACGCAGTATTTT	CASSLGGLGSSTDTQYF
TRBV7-8	once	TRBJ2-7	NA	TGTGCCAGCAGCCAGATCTCCTACGAGCAGTACTTC	CASSQISYEQYF
TRBV19	NA	TRBJ2-6	NA	TGTGCCAGTAGGAGTCTGGGCAGGGGAGGCTCTGGGGCCAACGTCCTGACTTTC	CASRSLGRGGSGANVLTF
TRBV15	NA	TRBJ2-1	TRBD2	TGTGCCACCAGCAGAGTCCTAGCGGGAGACTGGGACAATGAGCAGTTCTTC	CATSRVLAGDWDNEQFF
TRBV29-1	NA	TRBJ2-7	NA	TGCAGCGTCCTCCGGGACAACTACGAGCAGTACTTC	CSVLRDNYEQYF
TRBV28	NA	TRBJ1-2	NA	TGTGCCAGCAGTTCCGGGCCGAAACTGTATGGCTACACCTTC	CASSSGPKLYGYTF
TRBV11-2	NA	TRBJ2-5	TRBD2	TGTGCCAGCACCCAGTGGGGCGGGAGCTCCCAAGAGACCCAGTACTTC	CASTQWGGSSQETQYF
TRBV27	NA	TRBJ1-2	TRBD1	TGTGCCAGCAGTTTCAACCGAGATACTAGGACAGGGGGAAATGGCTACACCTTC	CASSFNRDTRTGGNGYTF
TRBV28	NA	TRBJ2-7	TRBD2	TGTGCCAGCAGGCGAGCTAGCGGGGGGGGCCACGAGCAGTACTTC	CASRRASGGGHEQYF
TRBV9	NA	TRBJ2-3	TRBD2	TGTGCCAGCAGCGTAGATCTCCCCGCGGGAGTACCCTCAGATACGCAGTATTTT	CASSVDLPAGVPSDTQYF
TRBV6-6	once	TRBJ1-5	NA	TGTGCCAGCAGTTTAATTCTACAGCCCCAGCATTTT	CASSLILQPQHF
TRBV18	once	TRBJ1-5	NA	TGTGCCAGCTCACCAGCGGGACCGAGCAATCAGCCCCAGCATTTT	CASSPAGPSNQPQHF
TRBV27	NA	TRBJ2-7	TRBD1	TGTGCCAGCAGACCCGACAGGGGGTACAAGGTCCACAGCGAGCAGTACTTC	CASRPDRGYKVHSEQYF
TRBV2	NA	TRBJ2-7	TRBD1	TGTGCCAGCAGGGTGGGGACAGGGGGCGAGTACGAGCAGTACTTC	CASRVGTGGEYEQYF
TRBV18	NA	TRBJ2-1	TRBD2	TGTGCCAGCTCACCACCCGCGGGAGGGGATTTCGGGAATGAGCAGTTCTTC	CASSPPAGGDFGNEQFF
TRBV5-1	once	TRBJ2-7	NA	TGCGCCAGCAGCCCTTATGTTGGGGGCTACGAGCAGTACTTC	CASSPYVGGYEQYF
TRBV5-6	once	TRBJ1-1	NA	TGTGCCAGCAGCTTGGTGGCTTCGGACGAAGCTTTCTTT	CASSLVASDEAFF
TRBV6-5	NA	TRBJ2-7	TRBD1	TGTGCCAGCAGTTCCCTCCGGGACAGGGGTGATTACGAGCAGTACTTC	CASSSLRDRGDYEQYF
TRBV5-4	NA	TRBJ2-7	NA	TGTGCCAGCAGCGAGGGGACCGCCTTCGGGCAGTACTTC	CASSEGTAFGQYF
TRBV7-4	NA	TRBJ2-7	NA	TGTGCCAGCAGCTTTCCCCCCCTCGAGCAGTACTTC	CASSFPPLEQYF
TRBV21-1	NA	TRBJ1-2	NA	TGTGCCAGCAGGCCCAGGGGGGAAATTGACTATGGCTACACCTTC	CASRPRGEIDYGYTF
TRBV18	NA	TRBJ1-1	TRBD1	TGTGCCAGCTCACCAGGGGACAGGGGAGGTGAAGCTTTCTTT	CASSPGDRGGEAFF
TRBV5-1	once	TRBJ2-2	NA	TGCGCCAGCAGCTTGGACGGAACGAACACCGGGGAGCTGTTTTTT	CASSLDGTNTGELFF
TRBV6-5	NA	TRBJ2-1	NA	TGTGCCAGCAGTTACTCTTCCGGGAGCTCCTACAATGAGCAGTTCTTC	CASSYSSGSSYNEQFF
TRBV4-1	once	TRBJ2-7	NA	TGCGCCAGCAGCCACGTTTGGGGAGAAGACGGTAGTATCTACGAGCAGTACTTC	CASSHVWGEDGSIYEQYF
TRBV28	NA	TRBJ2-4	NA	TGTGCCAGCAGTTTAGGGAGCGACCGGTACATTCAGTACTTC	CASSLGSDRYIQYF
TRBV29-1	NA	TRBJ1-1	TRBD1	TGCAGCGTCGGACAGGCGATTCGCCTAATGAACACTGAAGCTTTCTTT	CSVGQAIRLMNTEAFF
TRBV14	NA	TRBJ2-1	TRBD1	TGTGCCAGCAGCCAGAGGGACAGAGTATACAATGAGCAGTTCTTC	CASSQRDRVYNEQFF
TRBV5-1	NA	TRBJ1-1	NA	TGCGCCAGCAGACAAGCGAACACTGAAGCTTTCTTT	CASRQANTEAFF
TRBV5-1	NA	TRBJ2-3	NA	TGCGCCAGCAGCTCCCAGGCGGCCGAAAGGGCAGATACGCAGTATTTT	CASSSQAAERADTQYF
TRBV28	NA	TRBJ2-1	NA	TGTGCCAGCAGGGACGGACACTACAATGAGCAGTTCTTC	CASRDGHYNEQFF
TRBV6-5	NA	TRBJ1-3	NA	TGTGCCAGCCAGACAGGCCGGAGCTCTGGAAACACCATATATTTT	CASQTGRSSGNTIYF
TRBV10-1	NA	TRBJ2-3	TRBD2	TGCGCCAGCAGTGAGTCGCCAGCGGGAACGCAGTATTTT	CASSESPAGTQYF
TRBV11-3	NA	TRBJ2-2	NA	TGTGCCAGCAGCCAAGACTCTGTCGGCGGGGAGCTGTTTTTT	CASSQDSVGGELFF
TRBV19	NA	TRBJ1-5	NA	TGTGCCAGTACCCGGGGGAGGGGACAGCCCCAGCATTTT	CASTRGRGQPQHF
TRBV15	NA	TRBJ2-3	TRBD2	TGTGCCACCAGCAGTCTAGCGGGAGCTTTCCAGGGGAAGTATTTT	CATSSLAGAFQGKYF
TRBV29-1	NA	TRBJ2-7	NA	TGCAGCGTTGGTGGGGGCGGCTCCTACGAGCAGTACTTC	CSVGGGGSYEQYF
TRBV29-1	NA	TRBJ1-1	NA	TGCAGCGTTGAAGGACGGAGAATGAACACTGAAGCTTTCTTT	CSVEGRRMNTEAFF
TRBV12-2	NA	TRBJ2-7	NA	TGTGCAAGTCGCCCAGCGGGAGAGACCTACGAGCAGTACTTC	CASRPAGETYEQYF
TRBV18	NA	TRBJ2-1	TRBD2	TGTGCCAGCTCACCACTCTCCGGACTAGCGGGATACGACTATGAGCAGTTCTTC	CASSPLSGLAGYDYEQFF